Below, 4 T cell receptor beta chains from the same sample are listed, as sequenced in a study of CD8 T cells in ankylosing spondylitis (dated by TCRdb to 2016 to 2017). Receptor libraries were prepared by 5' RACE. The reads were generated on an Illumina HiSeq 2500. Clones were called with MiXCR by TCRdb after fastp trimmed the public reads at Q25, and only in-frame beta chains were retained. Rows with one shared CDR3 protein collapse into an entry with the most common genes and DNA. In this sample the table shows fewer than 400,000 distinct CDR3 sequences, about 15% of which occur a single time. The ten largest clones take up less than 1.1% of the sample. Specimen: blood, either unsorted or a sorted T cell fraction (not recorded which). The receptors originated from a male donor with ankylosing spondylitis or in good health (not recorded which).

As DNA, the CDR3 is TGTGCCACCAGCAGAGCCAGGGGGCATTCGGAGACCCAGTACTTC. Translating it yields CATSRARGHSETQYF. This chain joins TRBV15 and TRBJ2-5; 8 bases align to TRBD1. Germline CDR1 LNHNV, CDR2 YYDKDF (reference sequence). J gave up 5 bases and V 1 base, and 6 bases lay outside the gene matches. This CDR3 comprises 15 residues.

The chain links TRBV5-1 to TRBJ2-1; D might be TRBD1 (6 bases). The CDR3 has 15 amino acids. With 4 bases removed from V and 5 bases from J, the gap between germline ends came to 16 bases. Germline CDR1 and CDR2: SGHRS and YFSETQ. DNA of the CDR3: TGCGCCAGCAGCCCTTGGCAGGGGCCCAACAATGAGCAGTTCTTC. Translated: CASSPWQGPNNEQFF.

This clonotype was seen a handful of times. The J gene is TRBJ2-3, the V gene TRBV12-3 or TRBV12-4; D is perhaps TRBD1 (5 bases). The CDR3 sequence is 15 residues long. Trimming stripped 3 bases from V and 3 bases from J, with 13 bases between. The CDR3 reads CASSFAAGKTDTQYF. DNA of the CDR3: TGTGCCAGCAGTTTCGCAGCAGGGAAAACAGATACGCAGTATTTT.

This clonotype has just a few counts. The chain is built from TRBV20-1 and TRBJ2-3; the match to TRBD2 covers 9 bases. V dropped 8 bases and J dropped 5; count of bases not matched to a gene: 8. Per the germline V gene, CDR1 is DFQATT and CDR2 is SNEGSKA (reference sequence). The CDR3 contains 13 residues. The CDR3 spells CSSLAGTKDTQYF. The DNA for the CDR3 is TGCAGTTCTCTAGCGGGAACGAAAGATACGCAGTATTTT.